This passage covers 27 T cell receptor beta chains from one sample sequenced in a study of cytomegalovirus exposure and HLA in healthy donors. Primers included in the PCR were 60 Vbeta and 13 Jbeta primers. Sequencing was performed with immunoSEQ multiplex PCR; in TCRdb, only in-frame clones are kept and a portion is missing. Among under 200,000 clones, just under 80% were seen once, and the ten largest hold roughly 6%. The sequencing input was PBMCs. These receptors came from a woman in her thirties in good health and CMV-seropositive.

The V and J genes are TRBV2 and TRBJ1-5, with D possibly TRBD1 on 6 matching bases. This CDR3 contains 15 residues. V was cut by 2 bases and J by 6 bases, with 14 bases left in between. Germline V gene sequence: CDR1 SNHLY, CDR2 FYNNEI. Here the CDR3 DNA reads TGTGCCAGCAGTGAATTTCCGGGGGGCATTCAGCCCCAGCATTTT. Protein product: CASSEFPGGIQPQHF.

The genes are TRBV4-3 and TRBJ1-5; D remains ambiguous. The CDR3 extends over 14 amino acids. Trimming pared 3 bases from V and 6 bases from J, leaving 12 bases between. Germline V CDR1 and CDR2: LGHNA, YSLEER. The CDR3 bases are TGCGCCAGCAGCCACGGTAGGGAGGGTCAGCCCCAGCATTTT. Its translation is CASSHGREGQPQHF.

CDR3 nucleotides: TGTGCCAGCAGCTTAGTTCTAGATCCGGATACGCAGTATTTT. As protein: CASSLVLDPDTQYF. The chain employs TRBV7-9 and TRBJ2-3; D gene unclear. The length of the CDR3 is 14 residues. In germline, CDR1 is SEHNR, CDR2 FQNEAQ (reference sequence). Deletions cut 1 base from V and 6 bases from J, with 11 bases between.

This clone is a singleton in its sample. The rearrangement uses TRBV2 and TRBJ1-5; a weak D match, TRBD1 (5 bases). Trimming left V 6 bases short and J 1 base short, with 13 bases between. The germline V gene has CDR1 SNHLY and CDR2 FYNNEI. This CDR3 region has 15 residues. The CDR3 DNA sequence: TGTGCCAGCAGGGCCTTGGGACTGAGCAATCAGCCCCAGCATTTT. Residues: CASRALGLSNQPQHF.

The chain combines TRBV5-1 with TRBJ2-7; tentative D call: TRBD1 (5 bases). This CDR3 is built from 15 residues. Deletions cut 0 bases from V and 2 bases from J, with 12 bases between. Looked up from germline, CDR1 is SGHRS and CDR2 is YFSETQ. The CDR3 DNA reads as TGCGCCAGCAGCTTGGCACAGACAGCTGCCTACGAGCAGTACTTC. Its translation: CASSLAQTAAYEQYF. The variable domain in full, completed from reference TRBV5-1 and TRBJ2-7, reads KAGVTQTPRYLIKTRGQQVTLSCSPISGHRSVSWYQQTPGQGLQFLFEYFSETQRNKGNFPGRFSGRQFSNSRSEMNVSTLELGDSALYLCASSLAQTAAYEQYFGPGTRLTVT.

This clone has only one observation. V usage is TRBV19 and J usage is TRBJ2-1, with a tentative D call TRBD1 (6 bases). Germline V gene sequence: CDR1 LNHDA, CDR2 SQIVND (reference sequence). This CDR3 is built from 13 residues. V lost 11 bases and J lost 9, with 20 bases in between. The CDR3 protein is CAVISGVSGEQFF. CDR3 bases: TGTGCCGTCATATCAGGGGTATCAGGTGAGCAGTTCTTC.

This clone came up a few times. The J gene is TRBJ2-6, the V gene TRBV6-1; D not resolved. Germline CDR1 MNHNS, CDR2 SASEGT. The CDR3 is 15 amino acids. Deletions cut 7 bases from V and 0 bases from J, with 10 bases between. This chain's CDR3 is CASIRLVSGANVLTF. The CDR3 DNA reads TGTGCCAGCATTCGACTCGTCTCTGGGGCCAACGTCCTGACTTTC.

This clone has a single count. V is TRBV4-1 and J is TRBJ2-7; no firm D call. The CDR3 extends over 14 amino acids. V was trimmed by 0 bases and J by 2 bases, leaving 8 bases between them. Germline CDR1 reads MGHRA; CDR2 reads YSYEKL. CDR3 sequence: CASSQEWRAYEQYF. In nucleotides, the CDR3 is TGCGCCAGCAGCCAAGAGTGGAGAGCCTACGAGCAGTACTTC.

V usage is TRBV6-5 and J usage is TRBJ1-1; D is unclear. Per germline, CDR1 MNHEY and CDR2 SVGAGI. CDR3 length: 12 amino acids. V was trimmed by 6 bases and J by 9 bases, leaving 14 bases between them. In nucleotides, the CDR3 is TGTGCCAGCAGAACCCCGGGAGGGAAAGCTTTCTTT. Protein sequence: CASRTPGGKAFF.

This sequence joins TRBV7-8 and TRBJ2-1, with 8 bases lining up with TRBD1. CDR1 and CDR2 from the germline V gene are SGHVS and FQNEAQ. V lost 5 bases and J lost 5; bases outside the gene matches: 11. The CDR3 consists of 16 residues. The CDR3 reads CASSRSGTGHDNEQFF. CDR3 nucleotides: TGTGCCAGCAGCAGATCCGGGACAGGCCATGACAATGAGCAGTTCTTC.

This clone was detected only once. The chain combines TRBV19 with TRBJ1-4; 11 nucleotides align to TRBD1. This CDR3 comprises 13 residues. Germline assignment: CDR1 LNHDA and CDR2 SQIVND (reference sequence). V lost 7 bases to trimming and J lost 8 bases; unmatched junction nucleotides: 3. The CDR3 sequence: CASTRTGGEKLFF. The DNA for the CDR3 is TGTGCCAGTACCCGGACAGGGGGCGAAAAACTGTTTTTT.

This clone was counted a few times. This rearrangement joins TRBV28 to TRBJ2-7, with D perhaps matching TRBD2 (5 bases). CDR3 length: 11 residues. In germline, CDR1 is MDHEN, CDR2 SYDVKM. Trimming removed 4 bases from V and 11 bases from J, with 12 bases in between. The chain's CDR3 is CASSSGRAEYF. In DNA, the CDR3 is TGTGCCAGCAGTTCAGGACGAGCGGAGTACTTC. The complete variable domain, with remaining parts taken from reference TRBV28 and TRBJ2-7, reads DVKVTQSSRYLVKRTGEKVFLECVQDMDHENMFWYRQDPGLGLRLIYFSYDVKMKEKGDIPEGYSVSREKKERFSLILESASTNQTSMYLCASSSGRAEYFGPGTRLTVT.

This clone has more than one count but fewer than ten. V and J are TRBV5-1 and TRBJ2-7; TRBD2 agrees at 13 bases. CDR3 length equals 16 residues. The germline V gene encodes CDR1 SGHRS and CDR2 YFSETQ. V lost 3 bases to trimming and J lost 7 bases; unmatched junction nucleotides: 10. CDR3 sequence: CASSSTGLAGKGEQYF. The CDR3 DNA sequence: TGCGCCAGCAGCTCCACGGGACTAGCGGGGAAAGGAGAGCAGTACTTC.

In its sample, this clone was seen once. This sequence joins TRBV5-1 and TRBJ1-2, with TRBD1 matching over 7 bases. The ends lost 4 bases at V and 3 bases at J; junction bases unmatched: 15. CDR3 size: 17 residues. Germline-derived CDR1 and CDR2 are SGHRS and YFSETQ. CDR3 loop: CASSPVGQAITHYGYTF. As DNA, the CDR3 is TGCGCCAGCAGCCCTGTTGGACAGGCGATCACCCACTATGGCTACACCTTC.

As DNA, the CDR3 is TGTGCCAGCAGCTTAGCCCTTGGACAGGGGGATGAGCAGTTCTTC. It yields the protein CASSLALGQGDEQFF. The rearrangement links TRBV13 to TRBJ2-1; TRBD1 aligns across 10 bases. The CDR3 contains 15 residues. Germline loops: CDR1 PRHDT, CDR2 FYEKMQ (reference sequence). J lost 8 bases, V lost 1 base, and 5 bases had no gene match.

This clone was recorded a few times. The V gene is TRBV10-1, the J gene TRBJ2-7, with no clear D. Germline V gives CDR1 WNHNN, CDR2 SYGVQD (reference sequence). The germline V and J ends were trimmed by 0 bases and 4 bases, with 4 bases remaining between them. The CDR3 contains 12 residues. The CDR3 region has the DNA TGCGCCAGCAGTGAGTCCTTTTACGAGCAGTACTTC. Encoded protein: CASSESFYEQYF.

The genes are TRBV5-1 and TRBJ1-2; 7 bases are shared with TRBD1. The germline gives CDR1 SGHRS, CDR2 YFSETQ. V lost 1 base to trimming and J lost 2 bases; unmatched junction nucleotides: 2. The CDR3 extends over 14 amino acids. The CDR3 reads CASSLLTGNYGYTF. CDR3 nucleotides: TGCGCCAGCAGCTTGCTGACAGGGAACTATGGCTACACCTTC.

The chain is built from TRBV5-1 and TRBJ2-1, with TRBD2 identical over 13 bases. Germline V gene data show CDR1 as SGHRS and CDR2 as YFSETQ. The CDR3 spans 14 residues. Trimming cost V 7 bases and J 7 bases; bases outside gene matches: 5. In DNA, the CDR3 is TGCGCCAGCCGGGGACTAGCGGGAAGTAATGAGCAGTTCTTC. This translates into CASRGLAGSNEQFF.

This clone was picked up a small number of times. This rearrangement joins TRBV7-2 to TRBJ2-2; the D gene is possibly TRBD1 (6 bases). The CDR3 runs to 14 residues. Germline loops: CDR1 SGHTA, CDR2 FQGNSA. Trimming stripped 6 bases from V and 2 bases from J, with 10 bases between. For the CDR3, the DNA is TGTGCCAGCAGAACAGGGTTCAACACCGGGGAGCTGTTTTTT. Translated, it gives CASRTGFNTGELFF.

The CDR3 DNA is TGTGCCAGCAGCTTGGAACGGGACAGTCTCTATGGCTACACCTTC. Protein: CASSLERDSLYGYTF. V and J are TRBV5-4 and TRBJ1-2; 7 positions match TRBD1. V gave up 0 bases and J gave up 4 bases; unmatched junction bases: 6. This CDR3 has 15 residues. Germline V gene data show CDR1 as SGHNT and CDR2 as YYREEE (reference sequence).

This sequence joins TRBV6-5 and TRBJ2-1, with 7 bases aligning to TRBD2. The CDR3 has 13 amino acids. The V and J ends lost 6 bases and 6 bases, in that order; junction bases with no gene match: 5. CDR1 MNHEY and CDR2 SVGAGI come from the germline V gene. CDR3 sequence reads: CASRPGLGNEQFF. CDR3 bases: TGTGCCAGCAGACCTGGACTAGGCAATGAGCAGTTCTTC.

The chain recombines TRBV5-1 with TRBJ2-3; possibly TRBD1 for D (5 bases). Trimming took off 4 bases at V and 5 bases at J, with 11 bases between the two ends. This CDR3 is 13 amino acids long. The germline V gene encodes CDR1 SGHRS and CDR2 YFSETQ. CDR3 coding DNA: TGCGCCAGCAGCCCGGGTAGGGGAGATACGCAGTATTTT. Translating it yields CASSPGRGDTQYF.

The chain couples TRBV28 to TRBJ2-7, with 12 bases fitting TRBD2. J lost 5 bases, V lost 5 bases, and 7 bases had no gene match. The CDR3 consists of 15 residues. From germline, CDR1 is MDHEN and CDR2 SYDVKM. The CDR3 protein is CASSLSSGRAHEQYF. DNA of the CDR3: TGTGCCAGCAGTCTTTCTAGCGGGAGGGCCCACGAGCAGTACTTC.

The chain combines TRBV5-6 with TRBJ1-5; 8 bases align to TRBD1. CDR3 length: 17 residues. The V segment lost 4 bases and the J segment 3 bases; nucleotides outside the gene matches: 12. Looked up from germline, CDR1 is SGHDT and CDR2 is YYEEEE. In nucleotides, the CDR3 is TGTGCCAGCAGCCTTAGACAGGGGAAGGGGACCAATCAGCCCCAGCATTTT. Amino acids: CASSLRQGKGTNQPQHF.

This clone was seen only a few times. The chain couples TRBV5-6 to TRBJ2-7, with TRBD2 matching 7 bases. V shed 0 bases and J 6 bases; nucleotides not matched to a gene: 6. This CDR3 spans 14 amino acids. Germline V gene sequence: CDR1 SGHDT, CDR2 YYEEEE. The CDR3: CASSLAGGGGEQYF. CDR3 DNA sequence: TGTGCCAGCAGCTTGGCCGGTGGGGGGGGCGAGCAGTACTTC.

The rearrangement joins TRBV7-6 to TRBJ2-7; TRBD2 agrees at 8 bases. This CDR3 has 15 residues. Per germline, CDR1 SGHVS and CDR2 FNYEAQ. V lost 1 base to trimming and J lost 3 bases; unmatched junction nucleotides: 5. CDR3 DNA: TGTGCCAGCAGCTTAGAGAGCGGGAGAGTCTACGAGCAGTACTTC. This gives the protein CASSLESGRVYEQYF.

The V call is TRBV7-2, the J call TRBJ1-2, with D possibly being TRBD1 (6 bases). This CDR3 contains 14 residues. CDR1 SGHTA and CDR2 FQGNSA come from the germline V gene. Trimming shortened V by 2 bases and J by 4 bases, and 11 bases separated the two germline ends. The CDR3 is CASSLYRELYGYTF. CDR3 DNA: TGTGCCAGCAGCTTATACAGGGAACTCTATGGCTACACCTTC.